The sequence of this T cell receptor (beta chain) was determined in a study of control samples from healthy donors and cancer patients. Comments on this clone: Additional DNA sequences in this sample encode the identical CDR3.

Sequenced by immunoSEQ multiplex PCR; TCRdb stores in-frame clones only, minus some. The table lists 94,000 or so clones, 70% to 85% of them singletons. This CDR3 is 19 amino acids long. Looked up from germline, CDR1 is KGHDR and CDR2 is SFDVKD. V was cut by 0 bases and J by 4 bases, with 23 bases left in between. The sample taken for sequencing was PBMCs. The genes are TRBV24-1 and TRBJ1-2, with unresolved D. This TCR was recovered from a man between 65 and 85 years old with lung cancer. The CDR3 nucleotides are TGTGCCACCAGTGATTTGGGAGCCCCGACTGGAGATTGTATCTATGGCTACACCTTC. Translating it yields CATSDLGAPTGDCIYGYTF.